The 32 T cell receptor beta chains in this list originate from one sample, sequenced in a study of T-cell memory formation after mild COVID-19 (dated by TCRdb to the early 2020s). Library method: 5' RACE. Sequencing was carried out with an Illumina NovaSeq 6000. TCRdb took the public reads, trimmed them with fastp at Q25, ran MiXCR for clone calling and kept in-frame beta chains. One record per CDR3 amino acid sequence lists the most common genes and DNA. The sample table records roughly 35,000 distinct CDR3 sequences; about 21% of these occur just once. More than 1.5% of the sample is held by the ten biggest clonotypes. The sequenced sample was PBMCs or a T cell subset sorted from them (not recorded which). Every receptor here comes from an adult who had mild COVID-19 (a few samples of this study predate the infection). The sample titles of this study are shuffled in the database, so cell type and time point are left out.

The sample holds many counts of this clonotype. This chain joins TRBV3-1 and TRBJ2-1; D gene ambiguous. Germline V lookup: CDR1 LGHDT, CDR2 YNNKEL (reference sequence). CDR3 size: 15 residues. V gave up 2 bases and J gave up 0 bases, with 8 bases separating them. CDR3 in amino acids: CASSQTGNSYNEQFF. The DNA for the CDR3 is TGTGCCAGCAGCCAAACGGGTAACTCCTACAATGAGCAGTTCTTC.

J is TRBJ1-2 and V is TRBV29-1; the D gene is possibly TRBD1 (5 bases). The V end was cut by 3 bases, the J end by 6 bases, with 11 bases between. The CDR3 has 12 amino acids. Germline CDR1 reads SQVTM; CDR2 reads ANQGSEA. The chain's CDR3 is CSVEGGFDGYTF. The CDR3 bases are TGCAGCGTTGAGGGGGGGTTTGATGGCTACACCTTC. Combining the CDR3 with reference TRBV29-1 and TRBJ1-2 gives the whole variable domain SAVISQKPSRDICQRGTSLTIQCQVDSQVTMMFWYRQQPGQSLTLIATANQGSEATYESGFVIDKFPISRPNLTFSTLTVSNMSPEDSSIYLCSVEGGFDGYTFGSGTRLTVV.

This clonotype was counted ten times or more. The chain employs TRBV30 and TRBJ2-1, with TRBD1 matching over 7 bases. V was clipped by 0 bases and J by 9 bases; unmatched bases: 5. The CDR3 totals 13 residues. Germline V gives CDR1 GTSNPN, CDR2 SVGIG (reference sequence). The CDR3 coding sequence is TGTGCCTGGAGTGTATGGGACAGTGGTGAGCAGTTCTTC. Translating it yields CAWSVWDSGEQFF.

This clonotype was detected many times. The chain couples TRBV12-3 or TRBV12-4 to TRBJ2-3, with 11 bases lining up with TRBD2. The CDR3 has 15 residues. With V trimmed by 6 bases and J by 1 base, 3 bases remained unmatched. CDR3 loop: CASSKLAGGTDTQYF. The CDR3 bases are TGTGCCAGCAGCAAACTAGCGGGGGGCACAGATACGCAGTATTTT.

V usage is TRBV6-5 and J usage is TRBJ2-3, with D possibly TRBD1 on 5 matching bases. The CDR3 runs to 13 residues. From germline, CDR1 is MNHEY and CDR2 SVGAGI. V was clipped by 2 bases and J by 7 bases, with 10 bases between them. The CDR3 protein is CASSYQGTNTQYF. The CDR3 DNA reads as TGTGCCAGCAGTTACCAGGGTACTAATACGCAGTATTTT.

At least ten counts were recorded for this clonotype. The chain joins TRBV5-1 to TRBJ2-3; the match to TRBD1 covers 11 bases. Trimming removed 6 bases from V and 2 bases from J; junction bases left unmatched: 5. The germline V gene has CDR1 SGHRS and CDR2 YFSETQ. The CDR3 spans 15 residues. The CDR3 loop is CASIPGQGVTDTQYF. The CDR3 DNA reads as TGCGCCAGCATCCCGGGACAGGGGGTCACAGATACGCAGTATTTT.

This clonotype was observed many times. This rearrangement joins TRBV12-3 or TRBV12-4 to TRBJ2-5; 7 nucleotides match TRBD2. The V and J ends lost 7 bases and 2 bases, in that order; junction bases with no gene match: 10. This CDR3 spans 15 amino acids. The CDR3 spells CASTKYGRLQETQYF. The CDR3 bases are TGTGCCAGCACGAAATACGGGAGGCTACAAGAGACCCAGTACTTC.

The chain's CDR3 is CSVEVRGSGRDEQFF. Here the CDR3 DNA reads TGCAGCGTTGAAGTACGCGGTAGCGGAAGGGATGAGCAGTTCTTC. V usage is TRBV29-1 and J usage is TRBJ2-1; tentatively, D is TRBD2 (6 bases). Trimming left V 1 base short and J 8 bases short, with 18 bases between. The CDR3 covers 15 residues. From germline, CDR1 is SQVTM and CDR2 ANQGSEA.

The rearrangement links TRBV7-3 to TRBJ2-3; the match to TRBD2 covers 9 bases. This CDR3 contains 18 residues. From germline, CDR1 is SGHTA and CDR2 FQGTGA. V dropped 5 bases and J dropped 4; count of bases not matched to a gene: 16. The CDR3 protein is CASSTERGEGRYADTQYF. CDR3 nucleotide sequence: TGTGCCAGCAGCACAGAGCGGGGGGAGGGCCGGTATGCAGATACGCAGTATTTT.

The chain is built from TRBV7-8 and TRBJ1-2; D perhaps matches TRBD1 (6 bases). The germline V gene encodes CDR1 SGHVS and CDR2 FQNEAQ. Trimming cost V 5 bases and J 8 bases, with 21 bases left between them. The CDR3 sequence is 15 residues long. CDR3 sequence (DNA): TGTGCCAGCAGCCTAAAGAGGGGGGGCCTGCGAGGCTACACCTTC. Its translation: CASSLKRGGLRGYTF.

This clonotype is labeled medium-sized. The chain uses TRBV5-1 and TRBJ2-1, with TRBD2 matching 15 bases. Germline loops: CDR1 SGHRS, CDR2 YFSETQ. Trimming at V came to 4 bases and at J to 8 bases, leaving 10 bases not matched to a gene. This CDR3 is 17 amino acids long. Here the CDR3 DNA reads TGCGCCAGCAGCGGTGGACTAGCGGGAGGGCCGAGCGATGAGCAGTTCTTC. Translated: CASSGGLAGGPSDEQFF.

The genes are TRBV2 and TRBJ2-7; D not certain. From germline, CDR1 is SNHLY and CDR2 FYNNEI. CDR3 length: 15 amino acids. V dropped 0 bases and J dropped 1 base, with 10 bases sitting between them. Here the CDR3 reads CASSEAPTDSYEQYF. CDR3 DNA sequence: TGTGCCAGCAGTGAAGCCCCGACGGATTCCTACGAGCAGTACTTC.

At least ten counts were recorded for this clonotype. This chain links TRBV11-1 with TRBJ2-7; TRBD2 aligns across 8 bases. CDR1 is SGHAT, CDR2 FQDESV, per germline (reference sequence). This CDR3 has 15 amino acids. After removal of 5 bases from V and 2 bases from J, the junction contained 8 bases not matched to a gene. DNA of the CDR3: TGTGCCAGCAGCGAAGTCGGGGGGGGCCCCTACGAGCAGTACTTC. Translating it yields CASSEVGGGPYEQYF.

Ten or more counts support this clonotype. The chain uses TRBV11-2 and TRBJ2-1; D perhaps matches TRBD2 (5 bases). From germline, CDR1 is SGHAT and CDR2 FQNNGV. Trimming shortened V by 5 bases and J by 4 bases, and 9 bases separated the two germline ends. The CDR3 is 13 residues long. CDR3 region: CASSPEGYNEQFF. The DNA for the CDR3 is TGTGCCAGCAGCCCCGAGGGATACAATGAGCAGTTCTTC.

Ten or more counts support this clonotype. The chain combines TRBV5-1 with TRBJ1-2; no firm D call. There are 14 residues in the CDR3. Trimming left V 4 bases short and J 4 bases short, with 14 bases between. CDR1 is SGHRS and CDR2 is YFSETQ in the germline V gene. The CDR3 sequence: CASSPIEVTYGYTF. The DNA for the CDR3 is TGCGCCAGCAGCCCCATAGAGGTGACCTATGGCTACACCTTC.

This clonotype was picked up many times. The chain is built from TRBV5-4 and TRBJ2-2, with D hard to call. CDR1 and CDR2 from the germline V gene are SGHNT and YYREEE (reference sequence). Between the trimmed V and J ends, which lost 4 bases and 2 bases, there was a span of 15 bases. The CDR3 length is 16 residues. CDR3 loop: CASSRSPFSNTGELFF. The CDR3 bases are TGTGCCAGCAGCCGGTCCCCCTTTAGTAACACCGGGGAGCTGTTTTTT.

This clonotype was seen repeatedly, ten times or more. One end of the junction does not line up with germline, which may come from a read error. V and J are TRBV11-2 and TRBJ2-7; D is ambiguous. CDR3 length: 17 residues. Germline CDR1 SGHAT, CDR2 FQNNGV. The CDR3 here is CASSVDSSGPVLSEQYF. The CDR3 DNA is TGTGCCAGCAGCGTAGACTCCTCCGGGCCCGTTTTGAGCGAGCAGTACTTC.

This clonotype has more than one count but fewer than ten. The chain uses TRBV3-1 and TRBJ1-5, with D unclear. V gave up 1 base and J gave up 3 bases, with 7 bases separating them. The CDR3 has 14 residues. The V gene's germline CDR1 is LGHDT and CDR2 YNNKEL (reference sequence). The CDR3 here is CASSQGAVNQPQHF. As DNA, the CDR3 is TGTGCCAGCAGCCAAGGTGCTGTCAATCAGCCCCAGCATTTT. Variable domain in full (rest from reference TRBV3-1 and TRBJ1-5): DTAVSQTPKYLVTQMGNDKSIKCEQNLGHDTMYWYKQDSKKFLKIMFSYNNKELIINETVPNRFSPKSPDKAHLNLHINSLELGDSAVYFCASSQGAVNQPQHFGDGTRLSIL.

The J gene is TRBJ1-1, the V gene TRBV7-2; D not certain. The CDR3 is 16 residues long. CDR1 is SGHTA and CDR2 is FQGNSA in the germline V gene. With 4 bases removed from V and 4 bases from J, the gap between germline ends came to 19 bases. CDR3 DNA: TGTGCCAGCAGCTCGGCGGCATATGGGGAGGGCACTGAAGCTTTCTTT. Protein product: CASSSAAYGEGTEAFF.

The V call is TRBV10-3, the J call TRBJ1-1; no firm D call. Between the trimmed V and J ends, which lost 2 bases and 4 bases, there was a span of 5 bases. In germline, CDR1 is ENHRY, CDR2 SYGVKD. The CDR3 contains 12 residues. For the CDR3, the DNA is TGTGCCATCAGTGAGGTGGGCACTGAAGCTTTCTTT. Its translation: CAISEVGTEAFF.

At least ten counts were recorded for this clonotype. V is TRBV5-1 and J is TRBJ2-1, with TRBD1 matching 9 bases. Germline CDR1 and CDR2: SGHRS and YFSETQ. The V and J ends lost 0 bases and 8 bases, in that order; junction bases with no gene match: 24. The CDR3 consists of 21 residues. The CDR3 loop is CASSLAFGGQGTPGAIDEQFF. The CDR3 DNA follows: TGCGCCAGCAGCTTGGCCTTTGGTGGACAGGGGACCCCGGGCGCTATAGATGAGCAGTTCTTC.

This clonotype has a count of ten or more. The chain is built from TRBV2 and TRBJ2-3; D is uncertain. The CDR3 sequence is 14 residues long. The germline V and J ends were trimmed by 3 bases and 0 bases, with 7 bases remaining between them. Germline-derived CDR1 and CDR2 are SNHLY and FYNNEI. CDR3 nucleotides: TGTGCCAGCAGTGACTACTCGAGCACAGATACGCAGTATTTT. Its translation is CASSDYSSTDTQYF.

The CDR3 here is CASSQDRGETYEQYF. The CDR3 bases are TGCGCCAGCAGCCAAGATAGAGGAGAGACCTACGAGCAGTACTTC. The gene calls are TRBV4-1 and TRBJ2-7; no clear D. The germline CDR1 and CDR2 sequences are MGHRA and YSYEKL. This CDR3 contains 15 residues. Trimming shortened V by 0 bases and J by 2 bases, and 11 bases separated the two germline ends.

This clonotype was seen repeatedly, ten times or more. V usage is TRBV5-1 and J usage is TRBJ2-2, with 9 bases aligning to TRBD1. Unmatched junction bases numbered 5, after V lost 5 bases and J lost 3 bases. The germline V gene encodes CDR1 SGHRS and CDR2 YFSETQ. This CDR3 is 15 amino acids long. The CDR3 sequence: CASSRGQGYTGELFF. The CDR3 coding sequence is TGCGCCAGCAGTAGAGGACAGGGGTACACCGGGGAGCTGTTTTTT. Looking up the rest from reference TRBV5-1 and TRBJ2-2 gives the full variable domain: KAGVTQTPRYLIKTRGQQVTLSCSPISGHRSVSWYQQTPGQGLQFLFEYFSETQRNKGNFPGRFSGRQFSNSRSEMNVSTLELGDSALYLCASSRGQGYTGELFFGEGSRLTVL.

This clonotype was observed many times. V is TRBV6-5 and J is TRBJ2-7; D uncertain. CDR3 length: 12 amino acids. Germline CDR1 reads MNHEY; CDR2 reads SVGAGI. Trimming removed 5 bases from V and 4 bases from J, with 9 bases in between. The CDR3 DNA sequence: TGTGCCAGCAGTAATCAGATTTACGAGCAGTACTTC. Translation gives CASSNQIYEQYF.

This clonotype counts as medium-sized. The rearrangement joins TRBV7-2 to TRBJ2-5; no clear D. The germline V and J ends were trimmed by 0 bases and 4 bases, with 3 bases remaining between them. Per the germline V gene, CDR1 is SGHTA and CDR2 is FQGNSA. This CDR3 spans 12 amino acids. CDR3 nucleotide sequence: TGTGCCAGCAGCTTAGCGGGAGAGACCCAGTACTTC. Translating it yields CASSLAGETQYF.

This clonotype was seen many times. The gene calls are TRBV5-1 and TRBJ1-1; D gene uncertain. This CDR3 spans 15 amino acids. Trimming removed 3 bases from V and 0 bases from J, with 12 bases in between. Germline CDR1 SGHRS, CDR2 YFSETQ. CDR3 coding DNA: TGCGCCAGCAGCTCAATGGCTGGACTGAACACTGAAGCTTTCTTT. This encodes CASSSMAGLNTEAFF.

The chain employs TRBV7-6 and TRBJ1-2, with D possibly matching TRBD1 (5 bases). The V end lost 2 bases, the J end lost 0 bases, and 16 bases lay between the germline ends. Germline V CDR1 and CDR2: SGHVS, FNYEAQ. There are 17 residues in the CDR3. The DNA of the CDR3 is TGTGCCAGCAGCTTATCGGGGCGGACTGACCCTAACTATGGCTACACCTTC. It yields the protein CASSLSGRTDPNYGYTF.

This clonotype showed up many times. The chain carries TRBV12-3 or TRBV12-4 and TRBJ2-5, with TRBD1 identical over 9 bases. The junction had 4 bases not matched to a gene; V was cut back by 2 bases and J by 6 bases. The CDR3 spans 14 residues. CDR3 nucleotides: TGTGCCAGCAGTTTATCCGGACAGGGGAAGACCCAGTACTTC. Translation gives CASSLSGQGKTQYF.

The CDR3 DNA follows: TGTGCCAGCAGCGCCTGGGGAGGACCGGGCTACGAGCAGTACTTC. Protein: CASSAWGGPGYEQYF. The V gene is TRBV7-2, the J gene TRBJ2-7; a weak D match, TRBD2 (6 bases). The CDR3 sequence is 15 residues long. The germline V and J ends were trimmed by 5 bases and 3 bases, with 17 bases remaining between them. Germline assignment: CDR1 SGHTA and CDR2 FQGNSA.

In this sample, this clonotype turned up many times. The rearrangement joins TRBV6-5 to TRBJ2-7; 7 positions agree with TRBD1. The CDR3 length is 16 residues. Germline trimming cut 6 bases from V and 0 bases from J; bases unmatched to any gene: 11. CDR1 is MNHEY and CDR2 is SVGAGI in the germline V gene. This chain's CDR3 is CASRRGQGSGSYEQYF. CDR3 nucleotides: TGTGCCAGCAGAAGGGGGCAGGGGTCGGGCTCCTACGAGCAGTACTTC.

This chain joins TRBV15 and TRBJ1-3; perhaps TRBD1 as D (5 bases). The germline V gene has CDR1 LNHNV and CDR2 YYDKDF (reference sequence). This CDR3 comprises 15 residues. V was pared by 5 bases and J by 0 bases, with 11 bases between. The CDR3 DNA sequence: TGTGCCACCAGCGGCAGGGATCACTCTGGAAACACCATATATTTT. The encoded protein is CATSGRDHSGNTIYF.